The 6 T cell receptor beta chains listed next were all sequenced from one sample in a study of blood T cell repertoires in COVID-19. The table came from immunoSEQ multiplex PCR; TCRdb's copy has only in-frame clones and leaves some out. This sample has a few hundred thousand clones, with about 89% found just once. Source material: peripheral blood. These receptors all come from a young man with acute or convalescent COVID-19.

The chain links TRBV12-2 to TRBJ1-6. TRBV12-2 is a known pseudogene. This CDR3 is 21 amino acids long. The CDR3: CASRLARLSYRGRGGNSPLHF. For the CDR3, the DNA is TGTGCAAGTCGCTTAGCGCGACTTTCTTATCGGGGGAGGGGGGGTAATTCACCCCTCCACTTT.

The J gene is TRBJ1-1, the V gene TRBV3-1 (or the pseudogene TRBV3-2); D possibly corresponds to TRBD1 (6 bases). Trimming took off 8 bases at V and 1 base at J, with 11 bases between the two ends. This CDR3 comprises 13 residues. CDR1 LGHDT and CDR2 YNNKEL come from the germline V gene (reference sequence). The CDR3: CASRQGTNTEAFF. As DNA, the CDR3 is TGTGCCAGCCGGCAGGGGACGAACACTGAAGCTTTCTTT.

J is TRBJ2-6 and V is TRBV9, with D uncertain. V lost 2 bases, J lost 4 bases, and 4 bases lay in between. CDR3 size: 13 residues. CDR1 is SGDLS, CDR2 YYNGEE, per germline. CDR3 protein: CASSVQGANVLTF. The CDR3 region has the DNA TGTGCCAGCAGCGTTCAGGGGGCCAACGTCCTGACTTTC. The full variable domain, with the rest looked up from reference TRBV9 and TRBJ2-6, is DSGVTQTPKHLITATGQRVTLRCSPRSGDLSVYWYQQSLDQGLQFLIQYYNGEERAKGNILERFSAQQFPDLHSELNLSSLELGDSALYFCASSVQGANVLTFGAGSRLTVL.

In this sample, this clone turned up once. The chain has TRBV19 and TRBJ2-7; 8 bases fit TRBD1. Looked up from germline, CDR1 is LNHDA and CDR2 is SQIVND (reference sequence). This CDR3 has 16 residues. The V segment lost 6 bases and the J segment 0 bases; nucleotides outside the gene matches: 10. CDR3 nucleotide sequence: TGTGCCAGTAGCTGGTCATGGGACAGGAGCTCCTACGAGCAGTACTTC. Its protein product is CASSWSWDRSSYEQYF.

V gene TRBV30 combines with J gene TRBJ1-6; possible D gene TRBD1, 5 bases. The germline CDR1 and CDR2 sequences are GTSNPN and SVGIG (reference sequence). The CDR3 sequence is 13 residues long. Trimming cost V 3 bases and J 7 bases, with 10 bases left between them. CDR3 nucleotide sequence: TGTGCCTGGAGCGGGACTCAGAATTCACCCCTCCACTTT. Amino acids: CAWSGTQNSPLHF.

The chain joins TRBV7-8 to TRBJ1-6, with D maybe TRBD1 (6 bases). V dropped 4 bases and J dropped 10 bases, with 17 bases sitting between them. Germline V gene data show CDR1 as SGHVS and CDR2 as FQNEAQ. CDR3 size: 15 residues. Here the CDR3 DNA reads TGTGCCAGCAGCTACTACGGACAGACTGGGTCACCCCTCCACTTT. Protein sequence: CASSYYGQTGSPLHF.